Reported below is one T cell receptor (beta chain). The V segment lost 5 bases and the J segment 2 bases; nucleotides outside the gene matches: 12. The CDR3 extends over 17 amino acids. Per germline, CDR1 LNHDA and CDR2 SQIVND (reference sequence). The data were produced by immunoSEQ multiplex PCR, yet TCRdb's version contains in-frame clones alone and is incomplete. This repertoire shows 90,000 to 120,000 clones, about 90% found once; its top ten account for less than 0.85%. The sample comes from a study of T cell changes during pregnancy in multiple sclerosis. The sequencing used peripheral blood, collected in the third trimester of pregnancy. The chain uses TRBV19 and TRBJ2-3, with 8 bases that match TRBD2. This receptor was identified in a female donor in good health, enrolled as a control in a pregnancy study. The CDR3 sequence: CASSSLGRGDPTDTQYF. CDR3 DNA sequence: TGTGCCAGTAGTTCCCTCGGGCGGGGGGATCCCACAGATACGCAGTATTTT.